The rows below give T cell receptor beta chains drawn from one sample of a study of Graves' ophthalmopathy and Graves' hyperthyroidism. From the multiplex PCR reads, TCRdb called clonotypes with MiXCR, one entry per CDR3 protein. The table lists almost 400,000 distinct CDR3 sequences, around 20% of them singletons. Sequencing input: peripheral blood. The receptor source for this set is a woman younger than 35 with Graves' ophthalmopathy. Both conserved end residues are part of each CDR3. The order of the fields is D gene, V gene, J gene, clone size, CDR3 protein, CDR3 DNA. The D gene is left open where the match is weak. For some rows the clone size is stated as once, few or many, or as a class when expanded; others skip it.

d_call: .; v_call: TRBV7-2; j_call: TRBJ2-7; clone_size: many; cdr3_aa: CASSLWDSHEQYF; cdr3_nt: TGTGCCAGCAGCTTATGGGACTCGCACGAGCAGTACTTC
d_call: .; v_call: TRBV19; j_call: TRBJ1-1; clone_size: many; cdr3_aa: CASSIAHNTEAFF; cdr3_nt: TGTGCCAGTAGTATAGCACACAACACTGAAGCTTTCTTT
d_call: .; v_call: TRBV6-1; j_call: TRBJ1-1; clone_size: .; cdr3_aa: CASSRGSMNTEAFF; cdr3_nt: TGTGCCAGCAGTCGGGGATCCATGAACACTGAAGCTTTCTTT
d_call: .; v_call: TRBV6-5; j_call: TRBJ1-1; clone_size: many; cdr3_aa: CASSYSTNGAQAFF; cdr3_nt: TGTGCCAGCAGTTACTCGACCAACGGAGCCCAAGCTTTCTTT
d_call: .; v_call: TRBV4-1; j_call: TRBJ1-5; clone_size: .; cdr3_aa: CASSQVAVDQPQHF; cdr3_nt: TGCGCCAGCAGCCAAGTCGCCGTCGATCAGCCCCAGCATTTT
d_call: .; v_call: TRBV11-2; j_call: TRBJ1-5; clone_size: few; cdr3_aa: CVSSLAGYNQPQHF; cdr3_nt: TGTGTCAGCAGCTTAGCAGGGTACAATCAGCCCCAGCATTTT
d_call: TRBD2; v_call: TRBV12-3/TRBV12-4; j_call: TRBJ2-6; clone_size: .; cdr3_aa: CASSSSSGRTGANVLTF; cdr3_nt: TGTGCCAGCAGTTCATCTAGCGGAAGGACTGGGGCCAACGTCCTAACTTTC
d_call: .; v_call: TRBV11-2; j_call: TRBJ2-7; clone_size: once; cdr3_aa: CASSLGSGQTYEQYF; cdr3_nt: TGTGCCAGCAGCTTAGGTAGTGGACAGACCTACGAGCAGTACTTC
d_call: .; v_call: TRBV30; j_call: TRBJ2-6; clone_size: many; cdr3_aa: CATTANVLTF; cdr3_nt: TGTGCCACAACGGCCAACGTCCTGACTTTC
d_call: .; v_call: TRBV18; j_call: TRBJ1-1; clone_size: many; cdr3_aa: CASSFLGWSTEAFF; cdr3_nt: TGTGCCAGCTCTTTTTTAGGGTGGTCGACTGAAGCTTTCTTT
d_call: TRBD1; v_call: TRBV6-4; j_call: TRBJ2-7; clone_size: many; cdr3_aa: CASIPGYRDRSTYEQYF; cdr3_nt: TGTGCCAGCATCCCGGGGTACCGGGACAGGTCTACGTACGAGCAGTACTTC
d_call: .; v_call: TRBV6-1; j_call: TRBJ1-1; clone_size: .; cdr3_aa: CASSHPMNTEAFF; cdr3_nt: TGTGCCAGCAGCCACCCCATGAACACTGAAGCTTTCTTT
d_call: .; v_call: TRBV24-1; j_call: TRBJ2-5; clone_size: many; cdr3_aa: CATSDIHETQYF; cdr3_nt: TGTGCCACCAGTGATATCCATGAGACCCAGTACTTC
d_call: TRBD1; v_call: TRBV6-2/TRBV6-3; j_call: TRBJ2-7; clone_size: many; cdr3_aa: CASSYRQGPYEQYF; cdr3_nt: TGTGCCAGCAGTTACCGACAGGGCCCCTACGAGCAGTACTTC
d_call: TRBD2; v_call: TRBV7-3; j_call: TRBJ2-7; clone_size: many; cdr3_aa: CASSLGTSGLYEQYF; cdr3_nt: TGTGCCAGCAGCTTAGGGACTAGCGGACTCTACGAGCAGTACTTC
d_call: .; v_call: TRBV5-1; j_call: TRBJ2-7; clone_size: many; cdr3_aa: CASSESGVEQYF; cdr3_nt: TGCGCCAGCAGCGAGTCGGGGGTCGAGCAGTACTTC
d_call: .; v_call: TRBV5-4; j_call: TRBJ2-7; clone_size: many; cdr3_aa: CASSSRSSYEQYF; cdr3_nt: TGTGCCAGCAGTTCCCGGAGCTCCTACGAGCAGTACTTC
d_call: .; v_call: TRBV30; j_call: TRBJ1-5; clone_size: many; cdr3_aa: CAWSVQGRGSNQPQHF; cdr3_nt: TGTGCCTGGAGTGTACAGGGCAGGGGTAGCAATCAGCCCCAGCATTTT
d_call: .; v_call: TRBV20-1; j_call: TRBJ1-1; clone_size: many; cdr3_aa: CSARDKVNTEAFF; cdr3_nt: TGCAGTGCTAGAGATAAGGTGAACACTGAAGCTTTCTTT
d_call: .; v_call: TRBV7-2; j_call: TRBJ2-7; clone_size: many; cdr3_aa: CASSPAPYEQYF; cdr3_nt: TGTGCCAGCAGCCCGGCCCCCTACGAGCAGTACTTC
d_call: .; v_call: TRBV4-2; j_call: TRBJ1-2; clone_size: many; cdr3_aa: CASSQDPNPGNYGYTF; cdr3_nt: TGTGCCAGCAGCCAAGATCCTAACCCAGGGAACTATGGCTACACCTTC
d_call: .; v_call: TRBV30; j_call: TRBJ1-1; clone_size: many; cdr3_aa: CAFDRPMNTEAFF; cdr3_nt: TGTGCCTTCGACAGACCCATGAACACTGAAGCTTTCTTT
d_call: .; v_call: TRBV7-9; j_call: TRBJ2-7; clone_size: many; cdr3_aa: CASSPGEAAVPYEQYF; cdr3_nt: TGTGCCAGCAGCCCAGGGGAGGCGGCCGTGCCCTACGAGCAGTACTTC
d_call: .; v_call: TRBV6-2/TRBV6-3; j_call: TRBJ2-7; clone_size: many; cdr3_aa: CASRPPGQGYEQYF; cdr3_nt: TGTGCCAGCAGACCACCGGGGCAGGGCTACGAGCAGTACTTC
d_call: .; v_call: TRBV11-2; j_call: TRBJ2-2; clone_size: .; cdr3_aa: CASSLWTKANTGELFF; cdr3_nt: TGTGCCAGCAGCTTATGGACAAAAGCGAACACCGGGGAGCTGTTTTTT
d_call: TRBD2; v_call: TRBV7-8; j_call: TRBJ2-7; clone_size: .; cdr3_aa: CASRFSGTSYEQYF; cdr3_nt: TGTGCCAGCAGATTTAGCGGGACCTCCTACGAGCAGTACTTC
d_call: TRBD1; v_call: TRBV30; j_call: TRBJ2-5; clone_size: many; cdr3_aa: CAWSVTGGTETQYF; cdr3_nt: TGTGCCTGGAGTGTAACAGGGGGCACTGAGACCCAGTACTTC
d_call: .; v_call: TRBV10-3; j_call: TRBJ2-7; clone_size: many; cdr3_aa: CAISTQGTEQYF; cdr3_nt: TGTGCCATCAGTACCCAGGGGACCGAGCAGTACTTC
d_call: .; v_call: TRBV6-4; j_call: TRBJ1-5; clone_size: .; cdr3_aa: CASSDPTESYSNQPQHF; cdr3_nt: TGTGCCAGCAGTGACCCGACAGAGAGCTATAGCAATCAGCCCCAGCATTTT
d_call: .; v_call: TRBV30; j_call: TRBJ1-5; clone_size: many; cdr3_aa: CAWSVGKDQPQHF; cdr3_nt: TGTGCCTGGAGTGTTGGGAAGGATCAGCCCCAGCATTTT
d_call: TRBD1; v_call: TRBV5-1; j_call: TRBJ1-2; clone_size: few; cdr3_aa: CASSLAGDRALGYTF; cdr3_nt: TGCGCCAGCAGCTTGGCCGGGGACAGGGCGCTCGGCTACACCTTC
d_call: .; v_call: TRBV6-5; j_call: TRBJ2-2; clone_size: many; cdr3_aa: CASHRETNTGELFF; cdr3_nt: TGTGCCAGTCACAGGGAAACGAACACCGGGGAGCTGTTTTTT
d_call: TRBD1; v_call: TRBV11-3; j_call: TRBJ2-3; clone_size: few; cdr3_aa: CASSPTGTGETDTQYF; cdr3_nt: TGTGCCAGCAGCCCCACCGGGACAGGGGAAACAGATACGCAGTATTTT
d_call: TRBD1; v_call: TRBV18; j_call: TRBJ1-1; clone_size: .; cdr3_aa: CASSRDSPLLNTEAFF; cdr3_nt: TGTGCCAGCTCGCGGGACAGTCCTCTCTTAAACACTGAAGCTTTCTTT